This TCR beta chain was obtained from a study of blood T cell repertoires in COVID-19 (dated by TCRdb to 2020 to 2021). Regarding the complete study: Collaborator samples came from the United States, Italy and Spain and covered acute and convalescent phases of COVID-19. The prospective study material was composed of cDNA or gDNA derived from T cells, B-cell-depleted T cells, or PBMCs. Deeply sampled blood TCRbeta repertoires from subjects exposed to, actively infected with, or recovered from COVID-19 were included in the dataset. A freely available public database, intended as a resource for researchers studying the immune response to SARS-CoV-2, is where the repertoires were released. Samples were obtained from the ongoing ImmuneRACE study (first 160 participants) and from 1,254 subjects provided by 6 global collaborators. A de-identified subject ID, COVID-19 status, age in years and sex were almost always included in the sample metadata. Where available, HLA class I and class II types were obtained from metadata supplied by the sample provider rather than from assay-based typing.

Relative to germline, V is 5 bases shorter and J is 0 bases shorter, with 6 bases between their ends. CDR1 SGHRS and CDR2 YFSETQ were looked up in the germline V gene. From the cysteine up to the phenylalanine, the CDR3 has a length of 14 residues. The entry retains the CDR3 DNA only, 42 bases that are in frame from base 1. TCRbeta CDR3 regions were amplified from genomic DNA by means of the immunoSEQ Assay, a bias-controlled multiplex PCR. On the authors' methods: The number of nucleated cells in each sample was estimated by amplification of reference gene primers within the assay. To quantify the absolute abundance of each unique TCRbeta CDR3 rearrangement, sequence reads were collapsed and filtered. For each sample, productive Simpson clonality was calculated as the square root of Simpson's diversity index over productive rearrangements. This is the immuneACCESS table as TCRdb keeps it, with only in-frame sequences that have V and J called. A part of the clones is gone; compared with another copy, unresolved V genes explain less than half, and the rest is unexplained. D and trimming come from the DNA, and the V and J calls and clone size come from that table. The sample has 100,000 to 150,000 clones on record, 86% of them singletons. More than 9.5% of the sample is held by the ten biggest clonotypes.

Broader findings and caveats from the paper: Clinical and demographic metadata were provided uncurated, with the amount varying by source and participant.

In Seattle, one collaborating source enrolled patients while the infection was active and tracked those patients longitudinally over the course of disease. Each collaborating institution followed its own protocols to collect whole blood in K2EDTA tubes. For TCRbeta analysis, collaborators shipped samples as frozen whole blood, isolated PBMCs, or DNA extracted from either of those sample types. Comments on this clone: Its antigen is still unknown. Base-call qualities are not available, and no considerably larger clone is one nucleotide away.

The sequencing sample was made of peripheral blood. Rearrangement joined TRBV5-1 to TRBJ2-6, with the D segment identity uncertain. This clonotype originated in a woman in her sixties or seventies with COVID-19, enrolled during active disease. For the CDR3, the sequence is CASRENSGANVLTF. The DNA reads TGCGCCAGCAGGGAGAACTCTGGGGCCAACGTCCTGACTTTC.